The clone carrying this TCR beta chain is a singleton in its sample. This specimen belongs to a study of shared T cell receptors in the human thymus. The data were produced by immunoSEQ multiplex PCR, yet TCRdb's version contains in-frame clones alone and is incomplete. The data hold 450,000 to 650,000 clones, with 70% to 80% observed a single time. This CDR3 has 14 residues. Germline V gene sequence: CDR1 MNHNS, CDR2 SASEGT. The V end was cut by 6 bases, the J end by 3 bases, with 15 bases between. This same sample was also part of a study on human thymus T cells.

The chain recombines TRBV6-1 with TRBJ2-7; D is unclear. This TCR derives from a boy under two years old with a congenital heart defect. Sequenced material: thymocytes. CDR3 residues: CASSPEVRHYEQYF. In DNA, the CDR3 is TGTGCCAGCAGCCCCGAGGTGAGGCACTACGAGCAGTACTTC.